The 32 T cell receptor beta chains presented below share a single source sample, sequenced in a study of T cells in Graves' hyperthyroidism and ophthalmopathy. TCR beta CDR3 region amplification was performed from RNA transcripts. First-round RT-PCR targeting the TCR CDR3 was performed with the HTBI primer set. Via MiXCR, TCRdb re-called the multiplex PCR reads, giving one row per CDR3 protein. The repertoire holds around 600,000 distinct CDR3 sequences, with approximately 15% as singletons. Sequenced sample: blood. The receptors come from a woman under 30 with Graves' ophthalmopathy.

V and J are TRBV9 and TRBJ1-1; perhaps TRBD1 as D (6 bases). V lost 0 bases and J 4 bases, leaving 13 bases between the germline ends. Germline V gene sequence: CDR1 SGDLS, CDR2 YYNGEE. The CDR3 loop spans 15 amino acids. Here the CDR3 DNA reads TGTGCCAGCAGCGTAGCTGGGGGGGCTGGCACTGAAGCTTTCTTT. Its translation: CASSVAGGAGTEAFF.

This clonotype came up many times. The DNA of the CDR3 is TGTGCCAGCAGCTTAGACGGAGGTGCCAACACTGAAGCTTTCTTT. Its translation: CASSLDGGANTEAFF. The V call is TRBV7-9, the J call TRBJ1-1; D is unresolved. The CDR3 totals 15 residues. V dropped 1 base and J dropped 2 bases, with 11 bases sitting between them. CDR1 is SEHNR and CDR2 is FQNEAQ in the germline V gene (reference sequence). Full variable domain (outside the CDR3, taken from reference TRBV7-9 and TRBJ1-1): DTGVSQNPRHKITKRGQNVTFRCDPISEHNRLYWYRQTLGQGPEFLTYFQNEAQLEKSRLLSDRFSAERPKGSFSTLEIQRTEQGDSAMYLCASSLDGGANTEAFFGQGTRLTVV.

A few counts support this clonotype. V usage is TRBV5-5 and J usage is TRBJ1-2; a weak D match, TRBD1 (5 bases). V lost 0 bases and J lost 9, with 15 bases in between. Per germline, CDR1 SGHKS and CDR2 YYEKEE (reference sequence). The CDR3 totals 14 residues. As DNA, the CDR3 is TGTGCCAGCAGCTTGGGCTACCGGGGGAGCAGCTACACCTTC. Amino acid sequence: CASSLGYRGSSYTF. Filled out from reference TRBV5-5 and TRBJ1-2, the complete variable domain reads DAGVTQSPTHLIKTRGQQVTLRCSPISGHKSVSWYQQVLGQGPQFIFQYYEKEERGRGNFPDRFSARQFPNYSSELNVNALLLGDSALYLCASSLGYRGSSYTFGSGTRLTVV.

The genes are TRBV5-1 and TRBJ2-7, with 10 bases aligning to TRBD2. The CDR3 sequence is 16 residues long. Germline-derived CDR1 and CDR2 are SGHRS and YFSETQ. With V trimmed by 4 bases and J by 0 bases, 7 bases remained unmatched. For the CDR3, the DNA is TGCGCCAGCAGCAGGGGACTAGCGAGCTTCTCCTACGAGCAGTACTTC. Translation gives CASSRGLASFSYEQYF.

This clonotype is judged large (0.1 to 1%). The J gene is TRBJ2-1, the V gene TRBV5-1; D might be TRBD2 (6 bases). The CDR3 length is 15 residues. The V end was cut by 2 bases, the J end by 2 bases, with 11 bases between. The germline V gene has CDR1 SGHRS and CDR2 YFSETQ. The CDR3 loop is CASSFGSGAYNEQFF. CDR3 in DNA: TGCGCCAGCAGCTTCGGGAGCGGAGCCTACAATGAGCAGTTCTTC.

The sample holds many counts of this clonotype. V gene TRBV10-3 combines with J gene TRBJ1-5; TRBD1 matches 9 bases. The CDR3 covers 15 residues. V was clipped by 4 bases and J by 0 bases; unmatched bases: 1. Germline-derived CDR1 and CDR2 are ENHRY and SYGVKD. CDR3 residues: CAISGTGDSNQPQHF. DNA for the CDR3: TGTGCCATCAGTGGGACAGGGGATAGCAATCAGCCCCAGCATTTT.

This rearrangement joins TRBV4-3 to TRBJ2-5; D gene unclear. The CDR3 extends over 13 amino acids. V shed 0 bases and J shed 8 bases, with 10 bases lying between them. Germline CDR1 is LGHNA and CDR2 is YSLEER. Written as DNA, the CDR3 is TGCGCCAGCAGCCAAGAGTACTCTTCAACCCAGTACTTC. Protein: CASSQEYSSTQYF.

The rearrangement uses TRBV4-2 and TRBJ2-1, with 8 bases that match TRBD1. The CDR3 contains 17 residues. Germline trimming cut 0 bases from V and 1 base from J; bases unmatched to any gene: 5. Per germline, CDR1 LGHNA and CDR2 YNFKEQ. The CDR3, as DNA: TGTGCCAGCAGCCAAGATGTAACAGGGGGGTCCTACAATGAGCAGTTCTTC. This sequence encodes CASSQDVTGGSYNEQFF.

In nucleotides, the CDR3 is TGTGCCAGTAGTATATTTAGTTATTCCACTGAAGCTTTCTTT. Translation: CASSIFSYSTEAFF. V gene TRBV19 combines with J gene TRBJ1-1; D call uncertain. CDR1 LNHDA and CDR2 SQIVND come from the germline V gene (reference sequence). The V and J ends lost 2 bases and 4 bases respectively, with 11 bases between them. The CDR3 totals 14 residues.

This clonotype was seen many times. The V gene is TRBV6-1, the J gene TRBJ2-1, with unresolved D. The CDR3 length is 13 residues. Germline CDR1 is MNHNS and CDR2 is SASEGT. Trimming pared 5 bases from V and 8 bases from J, leaving 13 bases between. CDR3 sequence: CASSYGGWDEQFF. CDR3 bases: TGTGCCAGCAGTTATGGTGGGTGGGATGAGCAGTTCTTC.

This clonotype was observed at least ten times. The chain couples TRBV19 to TRBJ1-1, with D unclear. The CDR3 totals 15 residues. CDR1 and CDR2 from the germline V gene are LNHDA and SQIVND (reference sequence). Trimming shortened V by 6 bases and J by 4 bases, and 18 bases separated the two germline ends. The CDR3 loop reads CASSPREGYGTEAFF. For the CDR3, the DNA is TGTGCCAGTAGCCCCCGGGAGGGCTATGGCACTGAAGCTTTCTTT.

In its sample, this clonotype was seen many times. CDR3 coding DNA: TGTGCCAGCAAATGGGACAGGGGGGAGACCCAGTACTTC. Amino acid sequence: CASKWDRGETQYF. This chain links TRBV7-9 with TRBJ2-5; 11 nucleotides align to TRBD1. Trimming cost V 7 bases and J 5 bases; bases outside gene matches: 3. The CDR3 totals 13 residues. Germline values: CDR1 SEHNR, CDR2 FQNEAQ (reference sequence).

A word on this clonotype: A read error may produce the germline difference seen at one junction end. This sequence joins TRBV9 and TRBJ1-1, with 7 bases aligning to TRBD1. Germline V gives CDR1 SGDLS, CDR2 YYNGEE. This CDR3 is 15 amino acids long. CDR3 coding DNA: TGTGCCAGCAGCGCCCGTCAGGGGGTGAATACTGAAGCTTTCTTT. This gives the protein CASSARQGVNTEAFF.

V gene TRBV11-2 combines with J gene TRBJ2-3; 7 bases match TRBD2. Germline CDR1 is SGHAT and CDR2 is FQNNGV. CDR3 length equals 17 residues. V gave up 0 bases and J gave up 2 bases; unmatched junction bases: 8. CDR3 nucleotide sequence: TGTGCCAGCAGCTTAGATTTCCCGGGAGGCGCCACAGATACGCAGTATTTT. Translation: CASSLDFPGGATDTQYF.

This clonotype has ten or more counts. The rearrangement joins TRBV10-3 to TRBJ2-7; D might be TRBD1 (6 bases). Germline assignment: CDR1 ENHRY and CDR2 SYGVKD. The V and J ends lost 2 bases and 4 bases respectively, with 12 bases between them. CDR3 length: 14 amino acids. As DNA, the CDR3 is TGTGCCATCAGTGAGGGACAGAGACTTTACGAGCAGTACTTC. This gives the protein CAISEGQRLYEQYF.

As regards this clonotype: This sequence may be a read error, since a much larger clone differs from it by one base. The V call is TRBV6-2 or TRBV6-3, the J call TRBJ2-3; D may correspond to TRBD1 or TRBD2 (5 bases each). V was trimmed by 0 bases and J by 8 bases, leaving 24 bases between them. This CDR3 spans 18 amino acids. From germline, CDR1 is MNHEY and CDR2 SVGEGT. CDR3 DNA sequence: TGTGCCAGCAGTTACTCGGGTGGGAGTACCGGTAGTAGGGGTACGCAGTATTTT. It codes for CASSYSGGSTGSRGTQYF.

This clonotype occurred many times. The rearrangement joins TRBV14 to TRBJ1-2; TRBD1 is a possible D gene (5 bases). Germline V CDR1 and CDR2: SGHDN, FVKESK. With 5 bases removed from V and 7 bases from J, the gap between germline ends came to 11 bases. This CDR3 comprises 12 residues. The CDR3 sequence is CASSYSQGGYTF. CDR3 nucleotides: TGTGCCAGCAGCTATTCCCAGGGTGGCTACACCTTC.

This clonotype was seen ten or more times. The chain recombines TRBV25-1 with TRBJ2-3; 11 nucleotides line up with TRBD2. Germline V gene data show CDR1 as MGHDK and CDR2 as SYGVNS. The length of the CDR3 is 21 residues. V was pared by 0 bases and J by 2 bases, with 16 bases of the junction left unmatched. CDR3 bases: TGTGCCAGCAGTGAATATTCGAGAGGGAGCCAGACTAGCGGGACCACAGATACGCAGTATTTT. Translating it yields CASSEYSRGSQTSGTTDTQYF.

Ten or more counts support this clonotype. The V call is TRBV20-1, the J call TRBJ2-3, with 8 bases that match TRBD1. J lost 2 bases, V lost 4 bases, and 14 bases had no gene match. This CDR3 is built from 17 residues. From germline, CDR1 is DFQATT and CDR2 SNEGSKA (reference sequence). The DNA of the CDR3 is TGCAGTGCTAAATCCGGACAGGGACTTCCCACCACAGATACGCAGTATTTT. Its protein is CSAKSGQGLPTTDTQYF.

The genes are TRBV28 and TRBJ2-7; D is ambiguous. Germline-derived CDR1 and CDR2 are MDHEN and SYDVKM. Trimming pared 4 bases from V and 0 bases from J, leaving 13 bases between. CDR3 length: 15 residues. CDR3 coding DNA: TGTGCCAGCAGTTCACGTAGTACGAGCTCCTACGAGCAGTACTTC. As protein: CASSSRSTSSYEQYF.

This clonotype has a count of ten or more. The gene calls are TRBV6-1 and TRBJ1-5, with D possibly TRBD1 on 5 matching bases. The CDR3 consists of 15 residues. Germline values: CDR1 MNHNS, CDR2 SASEGT. Trimming pared 5 bases from V and 6 bases from J, leaving 17 bases between. The CDR3 region has the DNA TGTGCCAGCAGTTTCTACAGGAACCCGGGTCAGCCCCAGCATTTT. It yields the protein CASSFYRNPGQPQHF.

Only a few counts were recorded for this clonotype. This chain connects TRBV7-2 to TRBJ2-7, with a weak D call TRBD1 (6 bases). V gave up 6 bases and J gave up 0 bases, with 9 bases separating them. The CDR3 sequence is 13 residues long. Germline V gene data show CDR1 as SGHTA and CDR2 as FQGNSA. CDR3 sequence: CASRRQDSYEQYF. The CDR3 DNA is TGTGCCAGCAGGCGACAGGACTCCTACGAGCAGTACTTC.

This clonotype has at least ten counts. No DNA is shown, since the ends of the CDR3 on it are uncertain; the CDR3 is the one TCRdb lists. The chain uses TRBV6-1 and TRBJ2-5; the table's D call, TRBD1, has no DNA check behind it. The germline gives CDR1 MNHNS, CDR2 SASEGT. The CDR3 sequence runs 11 residues, both termini included. The CDR3 reads CASSTSTGRYF.

This clonotype was detected many times. The rearrangement joins TRBV20-1 to TRBJ2-7; D may correspond to TRBD1 or TRBD2 (5 bases each). The CDR3 spans 13 residues. CDR1 DFQATT and CDR2 SNEGSKA come from the germline V gene (reference sequence). V lost 6 bases and J lost 3, with 15 bases in between. CDR3 region: CSAIPGRGYEQYF. CDR3 DNA sequence: TGCAGTGCGATTCCGGGACGTGGCTACGAGCAGTACTTC.

This clonotype was found a few times. The rearrangement uses TRBV4-1 and TRBJ2-7; tentative D call: TRBD2 (6 bases). The CDR3 spans 15 residues. Germline V gives CDR1 MGHRA, CDR2 YSYEKL. The V end was cut by 1 base, the J end by 7 bases, with 17 bases between. This CDR3 reads CASSQVAGTSTEQYF. The CDR3 nucleotides read TGCGCCAGCAGCCAAGTGGCAGGGACTTCTACAGAGCAGTACTTC.

The chain recombines TRBV20-1 with TRBJ2-1, with TRBD2 identical over 10 bases. The J segment lost 10 bases and the V segment lost 3 bases, leaving 18 bases of the junction unmatched. The CDR3 extends over 17 amino acids. In germline, CDR1 is DFQATT, CDR2 SNEGSKA (reference sequence). CDR3 nucleotide sequence: TGCAGTGCTAGGGCTTTGCTCGCGCTAGCGGGAGATGGGGAGCAGTTCTTC. It translates to CSARALLALAGDGEQFF.

This clonotype was recorded many times. This rearrangement joins TRBV28 to TRBJ2-5; D might be TRBD2 (6 bases). Germline V gene lookup returns CDR1 MDHEN and CDR2 SYDVKM. Deletions cut 4 bases from V and 5 bases from J, with 11 bases between. This CDR3 has 13 amino acids. CDR3 region: CASSSRLGETQYF. The CDR3 nucleotides are TGTGCCAGCAGTTCCCGACTAGGGGAGACCCAGTACTTC.

This clonotype was observed a few times. V gene TRBV9 combines with J gene TRBJ2-1; 12 nucleotides match TRBD2. CDR1 SGDLS and CDR2 YYNGEE come from the germline V gene. Trimming at V came to 3 bases and at J to 0 bases, leaving 16 bases not matched to a gene. The CDR3 is 21 amino acids. CDR3 region: CASSAQTGGLAGLSSYNEQFF. The CDR3 DNA is TGTGCCAGCAGCGCTCAAACTGGGGGACTAGCGGGCCTTAGCTCCTACAATGAGCAGTTCTTC.

This clonotype occurred many times. The rearrangement uses TRBV2 and TRBJ2-1; 9 nucleotides match TRBD1. This CDR3 comprises 15 residues. Trimming at V came to 6 bases and at J to 5 bases, leaving 8 bases not matched to a gene. Germline V gene sequence: CDR1 SNHLY, CDR2 FYNNEI. CDR3 sequence: CASRHGGQGNNEQFF. The CDR3 DNA reads as TGTGCCAGCAGGCATGGGGGACAGGGTAACAATGAGCAGTTCTTC.

This clonotype has more than one count but fewer than ten. A much larger clonotype is one base distant, so this may be a read error. V gene TRBV15 combines with J gene TRBJ2-1, with 9 nucleotides matching TRBD2. The CDR3 contains 18 residues. The ends lost 0 bases at V and 12 bases at J; junction bases unmatched: 18. Germline V CDR1 and CDR2: LNHNV, YYDKDF (reference sequence). The CDR3 protein is CATSRDRPWGLAEDVQFF. The CDR3 DNA is TGTGCCACCAGCAGAGATAGGCCCTGGGGACTAGCTGAGGATGTGCAGTTCTTC.

This clonotype showed up many times. J is TRBJ2-3 and V is TRBV7-9; no firm D call. Per the germline V gene, CDR1 is SEHNR and CDR2 is FQNEAQ (reference sequence). The germline V and J ends were trimmed by 3 bases and 4 bases, with 8 bases remaining between them. This CDR3 is built from 13 residues. Written as DNA, the CDR3 is TGTGCCAGCAGCTTCTCTCGTGCAGATACGCAGTATTTT. Translated, it gives CASSFSRADTQYF.

This clonotype was recorded many times. This chain joins TRBV9 and TRBJ2-1; no firm D call. There are 15 residues in the CDR3. V shed 0 bases and J shed 3 bases, with 10 bases lying between them. CDR1 and CDR2 from the germline V gene are SGDLS and YYNGEE. In DNA form, the CDR3 reads TGTGCCAGCAGCGTAGGGCTAGAACTCTACAATGAGCAGTTCTTC. Protein: CASSVGLELYNEQFF.